This passage covers 21 T cell receptor beta chains from one sample sequenced in a study of pediatric ulcerative colitis. Using immunoSEQ multiplex PCR, the repertoire was profiled, and TCRdb retains in-frame clones only, with some absent. The data show fewer than 40,000 clones, roughly 85% seen once. Sequencing input: blood. Source of these receptors: a girl aged 10 to 17 with moderate ulcerative colitis.

The chain employs TRBV11-3 and TRBJ1-1; possibly TRBD1 for D (5 bases). This CDR3 has 13 residues. Trimming took 0 bases from V and 8 from J, leaving 10 bases between them. CDR1 and CDR2 (germline): SGHNT, YENEEA. In DNA form, the CDR3 reads TGTGCCAGCAGCTTAGATCAGGGAGGGGAAGCTTTCTTT. This codes for CASSLDQGGEAFF.

This clone was detected a few times. This chain uses TRBV5-4 with TRBJ2-2; D ambiguous. Per the germline V gene, CDR1 is SGHNT and CDR2 is YYREEE (reference sequence). This CDR3 contains 11 residues. V was shortened by 1 base and J by 7 bases, with 2 bases between the two germline ends. This chain's CDR3 is CASSLYGELFF. The CDR3 DNA reads as TGTGCCAGCAGCTTGTACGGGGAGCTGTTTTTT.

The rearrangement uses TRBV7-3 and TRBJ2-2; TRBD2 aligns across 12 bases. Germline V gene sequence: CDR1 SGHTA, CDR2 FQGTGA. The CDR3 totals 16 residues. Trimming at V came to 5 bases and at J to 3 bases, leaving 4 bases not matched to a gene. The chain's CDR3 is CASSPRTSGDTGELFF. Written as DNA, the CDR3 is TGTGCCAGCAGCCCTAGGACTAGCGGGGACACCGGGGAGCTGTTTTTT.

The chain links TRBV6-5 to TRBJ2-7, with 10 bases lining up with TRBD1. The V and J ends lost 6 bases and 5 bases, in that order; junction bases with no gene match: 10. This CDR3 has 15 residues. Per the germline V gene, CDR1 is MNHEY and CDR2 is SVGAGI. CDR3 sequence reads: CASSYPGQGSHEQYF. The CDR3 DNA reads TGTGCCAGCAGCTATCCGGGACAGGGGTCCCACGAGCAGTACTTC.

This chain joins TRBV9 and TRBJ2-7; D remains unclear. Germline V gene data show CDR1 as SGDLS and CDR2 as YYNGEE. V was trimmed by 2 bases and J by 0 bases, leaving 9 bases between them. The CDR3 contains 14 residues. In nucleotides, the CDR3 is TGTGCCAGCAGCGTCCTATCGGGCTCCTACGAGCAGTACTTC. Amino acid sequence: CASSVLSGSYEQYF.

This chain connects TRBV9 to TRBJ1-1; D unclear. The length of the CDR3 is 16 residues. Trimming cost V 0 bases and J 1 base, with 13 bases left between them. Germline V gene lookup returns CDR1 SGDLS and CDR2 YYNGEE. The CDR3 sequence is CASSVVGTGGNTEAFF. The CDR3 DNA reads TGTGCCAGCAGCGTAGTAGGAACGGGTGGGAACACTGAAGCTTTCTTT.

The rearrangement links TRBV19 to TRBJ2-3, with D perhaps TRBD1 (5 bases). The CDR3 consists of 16 residues. Germline CDR1 reads LNHDA; CDR2 reads SQIVND (reference sequence). V lost 4 bases and J 1 base, leaving 15 bases between the germline ends. DNA for the CDR3: TGTGCCAGTAGTAAGACAGTATACTTTCGCACAGATACGCAGTATTTT. Its protein is CASSKTVYFRTDTQYF.

This clone occurred once. The gene calls are TRBV7-9 and TRBJ2-7, with D maybe TRBD2 (5 bases). The CDR3 extends over 14 amino acids. Trimming left V 2 bases short and J 4 bases short, with 12 bases between. CDR1 and CDR2 from the germline V gene are SEHNR and FQNEAQ (reference sequence). As DNA, the CDR3 is TGTGCCAGCAGCTTATTTCCAGGAGGATACGAGCAGTACTTC. It specifies CASSLFPGGYEQYF. The entire variable domain, with the rest obtained from reference TRBV7-9 and TRBJ2-7, is as follows: DTGVSQNPRHKITKRGQNVTFRCDPISEHNRLYWYRQTLGQGPEFLTYFQNEAQLEKSRLLSDRFSAERPKGSFSTLEIQRTEQGDSAMYLCASSLFPGGYEQYFGPGTRLTVT.

This clone was counted a single time. The genes are TRBV7-8 and TRBJ2-5; D assignment may be TRBD1 or TRBD2 (12 bases each). Germline loops: CDR1 SGHVS, CDR2 FQNEAQ. V was shortened by 9 bases and J by 4 bases, with 30 bases between the two germline ends. The CDR3 length is 18 residues. The CDR3 DNA reads TGTGCCAGTACCGGGACAGGGGGCGTGGGACTAGCGGGAGAGACCCAGTACTTC. Encoded protein: CASTGTGGVGLAGETQYF.

This clone came up once. This chain uses TRBV13 with TRBJ2-1, with 8 bases matching TRBD1. The trim removed 2 bases at V and 3 bases at J, leaving 9 bases unmatched. This CDR3 has 17 amino acids. Germline V gene lookup returns CDR1 PRHDT and CDR2 FYEKMQ (reference sequence). This CDR3 is CASSLTVDRGRYNEQFF. Written as DNA, the CDR3 is TGTGCCAGCAGCTTAACCGTCGACAGGGGCCGCTACAATGAGCAGTTCTTC.

V gene TRBV4-1 combines with J gene TRBJ1-2; D perhaps matches TRBD1 (5 bases). The CDR3 is 13 residues long. CDR1 is MGHRA and CDR2 is YSYEKL in the germline V gene. V lost 8 bases to trimming and J lost 7 bases, with 17 bases between them. CDR3 protein: CASRNGAGGGYTF. CDR3 coding DNA: TGCGCCAGCCGAAATGGGGCCGGGGGTGGCTACACCTTC.

This rearrangement joins TRBV5-1 to TRBJ2-5; 10 nucleotides agree with TRBD2. The CDR3 runs to 16 residues. With 4 bases clipped from V and 5 bases from J, the junction kept 11 bases outside the gene matches. Germline V lookup: CDR1 SGHRS, CDR2 YFSETQ. The CDR3 sequence is CASSIVLAGARETQYF. CDR3 DNA: TGCGCCAGCAGCATAGTCCTAGCGGGAGCGCGGGAGACCCAGTACTTC.

The chain recombines TRBV13 with TRBJ1-1; D is uncertain. This CDR3 has 13 residues. Germline CDR1 reads PRHDT; CDR2 reads FYEKMQ (reference sequence). V was cut by 4 bases and J by 1 base, with 7 bases left in between. The CDR3 DNA follows: TGTGCCAGCAGCTCCGATGCGAACACTGAAGCTTTCTTT. This encodes CASSSDANTEAFF.

The V call is TRBV9, the J call TRBJ1-2; tentative D call: TRBD1 (5 bases). CDR3 size: 14 residues. Germline assignment: CDR1 SGDLS and CDR2 YYNGEE. V dropped 3 bases and J dropped 8 bases, with 17 bases sitting between them. The CDR3 region is CASSAGGDVLGYTF. The CDR3 nucleotides read TGTGCCAGCAGCGCCGGGGGGGATGTTCTCGGCTACACCTTC.

The chain carries TRBV7-9 and TRBJ1-2, with 7 bases identical to TRBD1. The CDR3 is made up of 13 amino acids. Germline CDR1 is SEHNR and CDR2 is FQNEAQ (reference sequence). The V and J ends lost 5 bases and 4 bases, in that order; junction bases with no gene match: 4. CDR3 sequence reads: CASSPWTGYGYTF. CDR3 coding DNA: TGTGCCAGCAGCCCGTGGACAGGCTATGGCTACACCTTC.

CDR3 nucleotide sequence: TGTGCCAGCAGCTTAGCTAGCGGGAGGGCCTGGGAGACCCAGTACTTC. It encodes CASSLASGRAWETQYF. The chain combines TRBV7-6 with TRBJ2-5; 11 bases are a match to TRBD2. The J segment lost 5 bases and the V segment lost 0 bases, leaving 5 bases of the junction unmatched. Germline-derived CDR1 and CDR2 are SGHVS and FNYEAQ. CDR3 size: 16 residues.

V usage is TRBV19 and J usage is TRBJ1-5; D uncertain. CDR3 length: 14 amino acids. In germline, CDR1 is LNHDA, CDR2 SQIVND (reference sequence). Trimming took 7 bases from V and 2 from J, leaving 12 bases between them. The CDR3 DNA follows: TGTGCCAGTAAAGACCGGGGTGGCAATCAGCCCCAGCATTTT. Encoded protein: CASKDRGGNQPQHF.

The chain combines TRBV9 with TRBJ1-2; no definite D call. The CDR3 is 17 amino acids. The germline V gene has CDR1 SGDLS and CDR2 YYNGEE. The ends were cut back, 0 bases at V and 4 bases at J, with 19 bases in the middle. The CDR3 nucleotides read TGTGCCAGCAGCGTAGAAGACATCTGGCCAGCTTCCTATGGCTACACCTTC. Protein product: CASSVEDIWPASYGYTF.

V usage is TRBV7-2 and J usage is TRBJ2-1; tentative D call: TRBD1 (5 bases). The germline V gene has CDR1 SGHTA and CDR2 FQGNSA. The CDR3 covers 19 residues. V was clipped by 0 bases and J by 4 bases, with 22 bases between them. The CDR3 DNA follows: TGTGCCAGCAGCTTAGCGCGGTGGTCAGGGCCTGGCTCATACAATGAGCAGTTCTTC. Its translation: CASSLARWSGPGSYNEQFF.

This clone was counted between two and nine times. At one of its ends the junction is not consistent with the germline gene, which may arise from a read error. The chain is built from TRBV7-7 and TRBJ1-6; D might be TRBD1 (5 bases). Germline V gene sequence: CDR1 SSHAT, CDR2 FNYEAQ (reference sequence). This CDR3 region has 16 residues. This CDR3 is CASSDVPEQEDSPLHF. The CDR3 region has the DNA TGTGCTAGCAGCGACGTGCCTGAACAGGAAGATTCACCCCTCCACTTT. Full variable domain (outside the CDR3, taken from reference TRBV7-7 and TRBJ1-6): GAGVSQSPRYKVTKRGQDVTLRCDPISSHATLYWYQQALGQGPEFLTYFNYEAQPDKSGLPSDRFSAERPEGSISTLTIQRTEQRDSAMYRCASSDVPEQEDSPLHFGNGTRLTVT.

This chain links TRBV5-6 with TRBJ1-5; possibly TRBD1 for D (5 bases). The CDR3 is made up of 14 amino acids. Trimming pared 2 bases from V and 4 bases from J, leaving 10 bases between. Germline V gene sequence: CDR1 SGHDT, CDR2 YYEEEE. The CDR3 loop reads CASSFRDFNQPQHF. In DNA form, the CDR3 reads TGTGCCAGCAGCTTTAGGGACTTTAATCAGCCCCAGCATTTT.